This T cell receptor beta chain was identified during a study of tumor-infiltrating lymphocytes in primary liver carcinoma. Germline V lookup: CDR1 SGHAT, CDR2 FQNNGV. The CDR3 consists of 15 residues. Scientists recovered RNA and DNA together from around 18-30 mg of unsorted bulk tissue. The input was 400 to 500 ng total RNA; TCR beta cDNA was made from it with a constant-region primer. Nested multiplex PCR, run for three rounds with slightly modified ARM-PCR, yielded TCR beta libraries. Amplification in the first two PCR rounds was performed using TRBV1-TRBV30 forward primers and a C-beta reverse primer for around 11 cycles each. MiXCR was run by TCRdb on the multiplex PCR reads, yielding one entry per CDR3 protein. The sample has 40,000 or so distinct CDR3 sequences, around 75% seen once.

Sequencing was carried out using tumor-adjacent normal liver tissue. The J gene is TRBJ2-1, the V gene TRBV11-2; 8 nucleotides line up with TRBD1. This sequence originates from a woman in her 30s with primary liver carcinoma and hepatitis B virus infection. CDR3 loop: CANSFGQGRHNEQFF. CDR3 bases: TGTGCTAACAGCTTTGGACAGGGAAGGCACAATGAGCAGTTCTTC.